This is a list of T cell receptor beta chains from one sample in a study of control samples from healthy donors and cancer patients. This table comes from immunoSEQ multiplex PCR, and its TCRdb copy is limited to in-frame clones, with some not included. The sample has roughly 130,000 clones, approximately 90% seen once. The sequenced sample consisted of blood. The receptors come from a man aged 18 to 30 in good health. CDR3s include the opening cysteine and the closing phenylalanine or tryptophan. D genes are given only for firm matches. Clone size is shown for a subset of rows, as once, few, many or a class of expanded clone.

cdr3_aa: CASSPSHNYGYTF
cdr3_nt: TGTGCCAGCTCACCTTCTCATAACTATGGCTACACCTTC
d_call: NA
j_call: TRBJ1-2
clone_size: NA
v_call: TRBV18

cdr3_aa: CAWSAGTRNQPQHF
cdr3_nt: TGTGCCTGGAGTGCAGGGACTCGCAATCAGCCCCAGCATTTT
d_call: NA
j_call: TRBJ1-5
clone_size: NA
v_call: TRBV30

cdr3_aa: CASSHSGPYNEQFF
cdr3_nt: TGTGCCAGCAGTCATAGCGGGCCCTACAATGAGCAGTTCTTC
d_call: TRBD2
j_call: TRBJ2-1
clone_size: NA
v_call: TRBV11-3

cdr3_aa: CAWSVGQFDEQFF
cdr3_nt: TGTGCCTGGAGTGTAGGACAGTTTGATGAGCAGTTCTTC
d_call: NA
j_call: TRBJ2-1
clone_size: once
v_call: TRBV30

cdr3_aa: CASRNPFGSGYTF
cdr3_nt: TGTGCCAGCAGGAATCCCTTCGGGAGTGGCTACACCTTC
d_call: NA
j_call: TRBJ1-2
clone_size: few
v_call: TRBV27

cdr3_aa: CASSSGADGYTF
cdr3_nt: TGTGCCAGCAGTTCAGGGGCGGATGGCTACACCTTC
d_call: NA
j_call: TRBJ1-2
clone_size: NA
v_call: TRBV12-3/TRBV12-4

cdr3_aa: CASSPPHREETQYF
cdr3_nt: TGTGCCAGCTCACCACCGCACAGGGAAGAGACCCAGTACTTC
d_call: NA
j_call: TRBJ2-5
clone_size: NA
v_call: TRBV18

cdr3_aa: CAWSVGVNTEAFF
cdr3_nt: TGTGCCTGGAGTGTAGGAGTGAACACTGAAGCTTTCTTT
d_call: NA
j_call: TRBJ1-1
clone_size: NA
v_call: TRBV30

cdr3_aa: CASSLAGAYEQYF
cdr3_nt: TGTGCCAGCAGTTTGGCAGGGGCCTACGAGCAGTACTTC
d_call: NA
j_call: TRBJ2-7
clone_size: NA
v_call: TRBV6-2/TRBV6-3

cdr3_aa: CASSPSPFGDTGELFF
cdr3_nt: TGTGCCAGCAGCCCTAGTCCCTTCGGGGACACCGGGGAGCTGTTTTTT
d_call: NA
j_call: TRBJ2-2
clone_size: once
v_call: TRBV5-4

cdr3_aa: CASSSSTLFNSPLHF
cdr3_nt: TGTGCCAGCAGTTCATCGACACTTTTTAATTCACCCCTCCACTTT
d_call: NA
j_call: TRBJ1-6
clone_size: NA
v_call: TRBV27

cdr3_aa: CASSPPGQGGADTQYF
cdr3_nt: TGCGCCAGCAGCCCACCCGGACAGGGGGGGGCAGATACGCAGTATTTT
d_call: TRBD1
j_call: TRBJ2-3
clone_size: once
v_call: TRBV5-1

cdr3_aa: CASSQAEGGNIQYF
cdr3_nt: TGTGCCAGCAGCCAAGCCGAAGGGGGGAACATTCAGTACTTC
d_call: NA
j_call: TRBJ2-4
clone_size: NA
v_call: TRBV3-1/TRBV3-2

cdr3_aa: CASGKQGAGHTEAFF
cdr3_nt: TGTGCTAGTGGGAAACAGGGGGCAGGGCACACTGAAGCTTTCTTT
d_call: TRBD1
j_call: TRBJ1-1
clone_size: NA
v_call: TRBV12-5

cdr3_aa: CASSLTGSATYGYTF
cdr3_nt: TGTGCCAGCAGCCTCACAGGGAGCGCAACCTATGGCTACACCTTC
d_call: NA
j_call: TRBJ1-2
clone_size: NA
v_call: TRBV7-3

cdr3_aa: CASSLGFGTLVEGTQYF
cdr3_nt: TGTGCCAGCAGCTTAGGGTTTGGGACTCTCGTTGAGGGGACCCAGTACTTC
d_call: NA
j_call: TRBJ2-5
clone_size: NA
v_call: TRBV7-9

cdr3_aa: CASSPAQGLSGNTIYF
cdr3_nt: TGTGCCAGCAGCCCAGCTCAGGGTCTCTCTGGAAACACCATATATTTT
d_call: NA
j_call: TRBJ1-3
clone_size: NA
v_call: TRBV5-6

cdr3_aa: CASNPGQDYGYTF
cdr3_nt: TGTGCCAGCAATCCCGGTCAGGACTATGGCTACACCTTC
d_call: NA
j_call: TRBJ1-2
clone_size: NA
v_call: TRBV6-5

cdr3_aa: CASILTGGTEAFF
cdr3_nt: TGTGCCAGCATCTTGACAGGAGGAACTGAAGCTTTCTTT
d_call: NA
j_call: TRBJ1-1
clone_size: NA
v_call: TRBV12-3/TRBV12-4

cdr3_aa: CASSLVGLNTGELFF
cdr3_nt: TGCGCCAGCAGCTTGGTTGGTTTAAACACCGGGGAGCTGTTTTTT
d_call: NA
j_call: TRBJ2-2
clone_size: NA
v_call: TRBV5-1

cdr3_aa: CASSHAGGGENEKLFF
cdr3_nt: TGTGCCAGCAGCCACGCCGGGGGGGGCGAGAATGAAAAACTGTTTTTT
d_call: NA
j_call: TRBJ1-4
clone_size: NA
v_call: TRBV4-2

cdr3_aa: CASSLAQDISPLHF
cdr3_nt: TGCGCCAGCAGCTTGGCTCAGGACATCTCACCCCTCCACTTT
d_call: NA
j_call: TRBJ1-6
clone_size: NA
v_call: TRBV5-1

cdr3_aa: CASSRGSYGYTF
cdr3_nt: TGTGCCAGCAGCAGGGGATCCTATGGCTACACCTTC
d_call: NA
j_call: TRBJ1-2
clone_size: NA
v_call: TRBV6-1